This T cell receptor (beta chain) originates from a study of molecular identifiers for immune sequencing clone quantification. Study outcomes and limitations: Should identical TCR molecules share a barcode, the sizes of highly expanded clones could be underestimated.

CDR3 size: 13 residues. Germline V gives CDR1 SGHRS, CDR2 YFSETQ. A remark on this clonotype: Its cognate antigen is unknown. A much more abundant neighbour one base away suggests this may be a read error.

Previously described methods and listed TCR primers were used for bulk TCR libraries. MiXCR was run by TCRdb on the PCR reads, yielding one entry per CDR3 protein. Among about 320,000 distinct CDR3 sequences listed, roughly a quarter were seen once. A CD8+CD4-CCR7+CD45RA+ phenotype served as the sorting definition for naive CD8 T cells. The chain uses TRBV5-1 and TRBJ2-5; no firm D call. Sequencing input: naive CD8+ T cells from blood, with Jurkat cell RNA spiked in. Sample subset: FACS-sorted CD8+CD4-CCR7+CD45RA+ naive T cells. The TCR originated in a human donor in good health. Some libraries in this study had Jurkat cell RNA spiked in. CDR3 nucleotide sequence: TGCGCCAGCAGCTTCGTAAGGCAAGAGGCCCAGTACTTC. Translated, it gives CASSFVRQEAQYF.